This T cell receptor beta chain was observed in a study of T cells in Graves' hyperthyroidism and ophthalmopathy. Ten or more counts support this clonotype. Its antigen is unknown. Study-wide points: The blood repertoire included most of the expanded thyroid clonotypes above 0.001.

Among ophthalmopathy patients, the Clinical Activity Score reached at least 3, the NOSPECS grade reached at least 4, and duration remained under 3 months. The diagnostic basis comprised clinical symptoms, serum thyroxine and TRAb, thyroid ultrasound and orbital computed tomography. Amplification of TCR beta CDR3 regions was performed using RNA transcripts as template. HTBI primers were the set used in a first-round RT-PCR of the TCR CDR3. TCRdb re-called the multiplex PCR reads with MiXCR, one entry per CDR3 protein. The profile shows about 370,000 distinct CDR3 sequences, around 15% of them singletons. The CDR3 has 19 amino acids. Germline V CDR1 and CDR2: LGHDT, YNNKEL (reference sequence). J lost 0 bases, V lost 0 bases, and 14 bases had no gene match.

This TCR came from a woman aged 60 to 75 with Graves' ophthalmopathy. The sample taken for sequencing was blood. This chain links TRBV3-1 with TRBJ2-7; TRBD1 matches at 7 bases. In nucleotides, the CDR3 is TGTGCCAGCAGCCAAGAACCTCGGACAGGTGTTTACCGCTCCTACGAGCAGTACTTC. It yields the protein CASSQEPRTGVYRSYEQYF.